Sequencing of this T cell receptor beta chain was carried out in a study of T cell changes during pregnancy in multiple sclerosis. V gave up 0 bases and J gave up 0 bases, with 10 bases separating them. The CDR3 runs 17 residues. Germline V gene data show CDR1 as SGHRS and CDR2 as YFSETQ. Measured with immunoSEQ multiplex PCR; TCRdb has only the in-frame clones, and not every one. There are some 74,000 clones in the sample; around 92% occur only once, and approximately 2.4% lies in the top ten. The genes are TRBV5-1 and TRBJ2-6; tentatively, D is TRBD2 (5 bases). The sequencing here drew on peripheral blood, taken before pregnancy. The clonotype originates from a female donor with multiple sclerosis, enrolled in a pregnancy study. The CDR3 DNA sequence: TGCGCCAGCAGCTTGGTCGTAGGGAGCTCTGGGGCCAACGTCCTGACTTTC. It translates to CASSLVVGSSGANVLTF.